This T cell receptor (beta chain) was profiled in a study of shared clonotypes between healthy human individuals. Germline CDR1 SEHNR, CDR2 FQNEAQ (reference sequence). There are 17 residues in the CDR3. Trimming removed 5 bases from V and 5 bases from J; junction bases left unmatched: 17. It was across several immunoSEQ plates that each subset's genomic DNA was evenly split. Sequencing used immunoSEQ multiplex PCR; TCRdb keeps in-frame clones, though not all of them. The table has around 2.1 million clones, 90% to 95% seen once. CD45RO-negative, CCR7-positively selected cells formed the naive CD8 fraction, excluding terminally differentiated effector memory CD45RA+ cells.

The TCR originated in a man aged 18 to 30 in good health. Some clones in this sample may be carry-over from other donors' samples. The chain carries TRBV7-9 and TRBJ2-5, with TRBD1 matching 7 bases. The material sequenced was naive CD8+ T cells from PBMCs. CDR3 DNA: TGTGCCAGCAGCCTTCCGGCAGGGGGATTTAAGTTTGAGACCCAGTACTTC. Translation gives CASSLPAGGFKFETQYF.